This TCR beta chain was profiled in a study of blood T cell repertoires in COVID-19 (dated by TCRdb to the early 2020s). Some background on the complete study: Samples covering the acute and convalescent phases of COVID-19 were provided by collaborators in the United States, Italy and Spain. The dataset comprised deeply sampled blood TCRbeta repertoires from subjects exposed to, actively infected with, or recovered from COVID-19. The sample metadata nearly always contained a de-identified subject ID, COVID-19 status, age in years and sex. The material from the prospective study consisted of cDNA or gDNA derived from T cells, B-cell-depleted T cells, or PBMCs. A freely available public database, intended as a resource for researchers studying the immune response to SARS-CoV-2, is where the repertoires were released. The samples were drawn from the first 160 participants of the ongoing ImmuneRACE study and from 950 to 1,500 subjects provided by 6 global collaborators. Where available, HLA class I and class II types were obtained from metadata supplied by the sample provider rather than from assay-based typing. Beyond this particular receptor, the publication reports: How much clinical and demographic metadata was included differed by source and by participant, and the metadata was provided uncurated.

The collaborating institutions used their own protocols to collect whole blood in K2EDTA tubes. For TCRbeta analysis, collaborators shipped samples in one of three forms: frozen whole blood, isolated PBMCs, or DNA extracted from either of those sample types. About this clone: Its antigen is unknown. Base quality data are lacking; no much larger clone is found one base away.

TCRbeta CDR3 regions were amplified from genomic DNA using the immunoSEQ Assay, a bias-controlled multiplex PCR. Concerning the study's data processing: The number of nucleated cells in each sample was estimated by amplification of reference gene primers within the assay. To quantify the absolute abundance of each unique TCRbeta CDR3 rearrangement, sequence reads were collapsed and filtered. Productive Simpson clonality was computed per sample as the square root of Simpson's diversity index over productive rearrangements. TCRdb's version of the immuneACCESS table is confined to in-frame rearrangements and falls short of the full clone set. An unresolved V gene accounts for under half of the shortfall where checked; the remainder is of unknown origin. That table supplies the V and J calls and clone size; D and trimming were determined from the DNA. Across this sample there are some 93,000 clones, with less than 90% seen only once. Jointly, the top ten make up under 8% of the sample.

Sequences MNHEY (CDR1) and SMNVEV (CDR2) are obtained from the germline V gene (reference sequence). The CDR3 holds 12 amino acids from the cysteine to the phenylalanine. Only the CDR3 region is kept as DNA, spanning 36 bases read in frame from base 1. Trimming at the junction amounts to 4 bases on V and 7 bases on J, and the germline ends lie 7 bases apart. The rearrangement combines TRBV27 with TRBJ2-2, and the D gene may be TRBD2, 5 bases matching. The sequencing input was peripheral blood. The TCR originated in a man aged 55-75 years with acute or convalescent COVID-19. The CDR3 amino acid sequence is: CASSSGIGELFF. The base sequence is TGTGCCAGCAGTTCGGGGATCGGGGAGCTGTTTTTT.